The 9 T cell receptor beta chains given below trace back to one sample, sequenced in a study of blood T cell repertoires in COVID-19. Here immunoSEQ multiplex PCR was the method, and the copy in TCRdb shows in-frame clones only, minus some. The sample consists of 35,000 to 45,000 clones, roughly 85% of them appearing once. The source material was peripheral blood. The source is a human donor in a cohort sampled during active COVID-19.

Written as DNA, the CDR3 is TGTGCCAGCGGCGGGGAGGTAGAGACCCAGTACTTC. Its protein is CASGGEVETQYF. The chain carries TRBV3-1 (or the pseudogene TRBV3-2) and TRBJ2-5; a weak D match, TRBD2 (6 bases). The V end was cut by 8 bases, the J end by 4 bases, with 11 bases between. The CDR3 spans 12 residues. CDR1 is LGHDT, CDR2 YNNKEL, per germline (reference sequence).

V usage is TRBV2 and J usage is TRBJ2-3; D unresolved. The CDR3 is 15 amino acids. Germline V gene data show CDR1 as SNHLY and CDR2 as FYNNEI. Trimming took 6 bases from V and 3 from J, leaving 16 bases between them. The chain's CDR3 is CASRETGRITDTQYF. The CDR3, as DNA: TGTGCCAGCAGGGAGACTGGTAGGATTACAGATACGCAGTATTTT.

This chain joins TRBV4-2 and TRBJ2-7; the match to TRBD2 covers 9 bases. V trimming: 1 base; J trimming: 3 bases; junction bases outside the gene matches: 7. Germline V lookup: CDR1 LGHNA, CDR2 YNFKEQ. CDR3 length equals 16 residues. The CDR3 reads CASSQVGASGDYEQYF. The CDR3 DNA reads TGTGCCAGCAGCCAAGTCGGAGCTAGCGGGGACTACGAGCAGTACTTC.

The V and J genes are TRBV19 and TRBJ2-5; TRBD2 matches 13 bases. CDR1 and CDR2 from the germline V gene are LNHDA and SQIVND (reference sequence). CDR3 length: 17 amino acids. The V and J ends lost 8 bases and 2 bases, in that order; junction bases with no gene match: 11. CDR3 in amino acids: CASSGLAGVVAQETQYF. The CDR3 DNA sequence: TGTGCCAGTTCCGGACTAGCGGGAGTTGTTGCTCAAGAGACCCAGTACTTC.

The V gene is TRBV5-4, the J gene TRBJ1-1, with D possibly being TRBD1 (6 bases). Germline lookup yields CDR1 SGHNT and CDR2 YYREEE (reference sequence). The V and J ends lost 5 bases and 1 base respectively, with 12 bases between them. There are 14 residues in the CDR3. CDR3 region: CASSTRTANTEAFF. CDR3 DNA sequence: TGTGCCAGCAGTACCCGGACAGCGAACACTGAAGCTTTCTTT.

V is TRBV6-1 and J is TRBJ1-1, with D possibly TRBD1 on 5 matching bases. V lost 2 bases and J 1 base, leaving 14 bases between the germline ends. The CDR3 contains 16 residues. The germline V gene encodes CDR1 MNHNS and CDR2 SASEGT. The CDR3, as DNA: TGTGCCAGCAGTGAACGCCCAGCGGGGACGAACACTGAAGCTTTCTTT. It specifies CASSERPAGTNTEAFF.

In its sample, this clone was seen once. V and J are TRBV7-9 and TRBJ1-2, with D possibly matching TRBD1 (6 bases). V was shortened by 5 bases and J by 0 bases, with 7 bases between the two germline ends. Germline assignment: CDR1 SEHNR and CDR2 FQNEAQ (reference sequence). The CDR3 spans 13 residues. The CDR3 nucleotides read TGTGCCAGCAGCGGGACATCTAACTATGGCTACACCTTC. This codes for CASSGTSNYGYTF.

This clone was found a few times. The genes are TRBV10-1 and TRBJ1-2; D is unresolved. This CDR3 contains 13 residues. V lost 3 bases and J lost 4, with 9 bases in between. The germline V gene has CDR1 WNHNN and CDR2 SYGVQD (reference sequence). CDR3 nucleotides: TGCGCCAGCAGTGACAGTGCACCCTATGGCTACACCTTC. This gives the protein CASSDSAPYGYTF.

The CDR3 nucleotides read TGTGCCAGCAGTGAATGGGTACTAGCGGGAGTGGGCAATGAGCAGTTCTTC. This translates into CASSEWVLAGVGNEQFF. The chain joins TRBV2 to TRBJ2-1, with TRBD2 matching over 11 bases. CDR3 length equals 17 residues. Germline V gene data show CDR1 as SNHLY and CDR2 as FYNNEI. With 2 bases clipped from V and 6 bases from J, the junction kept 9 bases outside the gene matches.